This section outlines one TCR beta chain sequence together with its context. What it recognizes is unknown. This sample was included in a study of identical twins. General study results and limits: Researchers caution that invariant MAIT and iNKT cells could partly confound zero-insertion analyses. Twin sharing of out-of-frame TCR alpha was underestimated by models in monozygotic pairs. High-abundance cord blood beta clonotypes had fewer insertions; memory repertoires showed none.

TCRdb reanalysed the 5' RACE reads using MiXCR and keeps one entry per CDR3 protein. The table has hundreds of thousands of distinct CDR3 sequences, 8.6% seen once. This CDR3 has 13 amino acids. In germline, CDR1 is GTSNPN, CDR2 SVGIG (reference sequence). V shed 3 bases and J shed 3 bases, with 8 bases lying between them. The sample was also reused in another study, on yellow fever vaccine responses in identical twins.

The specimen sequenced was PBMCs. The rearrangement uses TRBV30 and TRBJ2-2; unclear D gene. The clonotype was recovered from a woman younger than 30 in good health. The CDR3 coding sequence is TGTGCCTGGAGCTCCTTGTACACCGGGGAGCTGTTTTTT. This gives the protein CAWSSLYTGELFF.